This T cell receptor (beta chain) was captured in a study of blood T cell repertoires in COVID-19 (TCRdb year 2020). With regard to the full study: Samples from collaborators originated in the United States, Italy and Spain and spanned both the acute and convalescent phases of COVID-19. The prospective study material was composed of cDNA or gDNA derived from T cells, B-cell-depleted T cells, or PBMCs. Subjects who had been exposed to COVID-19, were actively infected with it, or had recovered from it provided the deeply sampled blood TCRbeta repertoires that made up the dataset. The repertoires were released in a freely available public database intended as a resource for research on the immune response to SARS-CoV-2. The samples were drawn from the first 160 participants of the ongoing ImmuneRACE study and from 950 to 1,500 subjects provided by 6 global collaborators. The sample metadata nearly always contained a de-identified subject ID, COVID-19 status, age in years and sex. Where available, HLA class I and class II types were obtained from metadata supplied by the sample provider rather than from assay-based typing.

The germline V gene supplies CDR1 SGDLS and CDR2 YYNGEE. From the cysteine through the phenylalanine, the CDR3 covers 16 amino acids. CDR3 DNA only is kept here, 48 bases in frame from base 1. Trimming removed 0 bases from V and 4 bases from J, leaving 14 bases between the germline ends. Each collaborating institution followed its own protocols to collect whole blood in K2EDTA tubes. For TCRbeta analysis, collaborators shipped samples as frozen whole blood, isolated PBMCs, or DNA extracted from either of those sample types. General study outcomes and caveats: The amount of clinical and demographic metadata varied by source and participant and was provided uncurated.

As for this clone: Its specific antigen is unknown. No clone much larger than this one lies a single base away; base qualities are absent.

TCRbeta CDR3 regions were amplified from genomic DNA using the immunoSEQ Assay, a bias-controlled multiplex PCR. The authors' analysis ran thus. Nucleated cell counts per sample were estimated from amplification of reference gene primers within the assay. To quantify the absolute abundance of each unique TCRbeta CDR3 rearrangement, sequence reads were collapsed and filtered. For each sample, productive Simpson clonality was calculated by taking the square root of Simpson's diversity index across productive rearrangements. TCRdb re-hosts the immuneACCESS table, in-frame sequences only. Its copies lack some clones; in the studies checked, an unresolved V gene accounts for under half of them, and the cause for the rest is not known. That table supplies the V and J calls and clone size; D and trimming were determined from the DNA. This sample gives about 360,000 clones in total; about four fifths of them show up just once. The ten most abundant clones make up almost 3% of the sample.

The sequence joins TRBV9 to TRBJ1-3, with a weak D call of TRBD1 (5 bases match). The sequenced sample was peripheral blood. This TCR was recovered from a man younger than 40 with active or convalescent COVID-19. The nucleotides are TGTGCCAGCAGCGTAGGGTCCCGGGGGAAAGGAAACACCATATATTTT. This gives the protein CASSVGSRGKGNTIYF.